The clone carrying this T cell receptor (beta chain) appeared a few times. Deletions cut 2 bases from V and 6 bases from J, with 19 bases between. The CDR3 consists of 16 residues. CDR1 and CDR2 from the germline V gene are MNHNS and SASEGT. The data derive from a study of immune characterization of retroperitoneal liposarcoma. One entry per CDR3 protein, called by TCRdb with MiXCR from the PCR reads. The sample lists 7,000 to 8,000 distinct CDR3 sequences; less than 30% were seen once. The sequence derives from a male donor with retroperitoneal liposarcoma. The specimen was blood. The chain carries TRBV6-1 and TRBJ1-1; weak D call: TRBD1 (6 bases). CDR3: CASSEKGGWGPAEAFF. The CDR3 region has the DNA TGTGCCAGCAGTGAAAAGGGGGGTTGGGGGCCGGCTGAAGCTTTCTTT.